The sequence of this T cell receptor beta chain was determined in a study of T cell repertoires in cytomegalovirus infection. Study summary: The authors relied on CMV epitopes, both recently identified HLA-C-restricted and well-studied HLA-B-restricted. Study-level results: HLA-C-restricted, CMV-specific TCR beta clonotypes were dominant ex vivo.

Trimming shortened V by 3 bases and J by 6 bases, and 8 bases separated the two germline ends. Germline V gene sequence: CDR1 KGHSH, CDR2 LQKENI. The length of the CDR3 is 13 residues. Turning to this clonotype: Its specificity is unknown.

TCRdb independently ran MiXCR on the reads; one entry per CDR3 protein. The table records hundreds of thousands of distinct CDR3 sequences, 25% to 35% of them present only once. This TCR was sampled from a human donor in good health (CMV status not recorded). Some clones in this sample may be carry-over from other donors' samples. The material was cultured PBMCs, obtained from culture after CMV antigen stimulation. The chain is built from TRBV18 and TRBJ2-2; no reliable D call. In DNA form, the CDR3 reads TGTGCCAGCTCACCGGGGTTCCCCGGGGAGCTGTTTTTT. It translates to CASSPGFPGELFF.